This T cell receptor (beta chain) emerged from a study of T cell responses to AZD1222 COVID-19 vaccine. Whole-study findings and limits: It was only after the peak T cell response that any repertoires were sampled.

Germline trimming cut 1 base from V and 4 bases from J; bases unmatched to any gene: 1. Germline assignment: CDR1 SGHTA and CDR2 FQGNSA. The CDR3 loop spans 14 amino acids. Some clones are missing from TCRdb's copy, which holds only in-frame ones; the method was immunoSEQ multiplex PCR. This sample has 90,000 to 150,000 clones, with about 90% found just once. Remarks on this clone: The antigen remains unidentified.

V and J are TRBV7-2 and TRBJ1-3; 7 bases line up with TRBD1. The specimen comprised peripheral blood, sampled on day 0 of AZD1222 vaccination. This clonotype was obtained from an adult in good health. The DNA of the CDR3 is TGTGCCAGCAGCTTAGTAGGGGGCGGAAACACCATATATTTT. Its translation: CASSLVGGGNTIYF.